These T cell receptor beta chains were read from a single sample in a study of cytomegalovirus exposure and HLA in healthy donors. This table comes from immunoSEQ multiplex PCR, and its TCRdb copy is limited to in-frame clones, with some not included. In the table there are 100,000 to 150,000 clones, approximately 10% of which are singletons. Sequencing was performed on PBMCs. The receptors were gathered from a woman between 40 and 55 years old in good health and CMV-seropositive. Each CDR3 is given with its conserved first and last residue. D genes are given only for firm matches. A clone size is listed for some rows: how often the clone was seen (once, few, many), or a class if it is expanded.

CDR3,DNA,D,V,J,size
CASSLARDRGYEQYF,TGTGCCAGCAGCTTAGCTAGGGACAGGGGCTACGAGCAGTACTTC,TRBD1,TRBV7-2,TRBJ2-7,few
CASTDIRAGGTEAFF,TGTGCCAGTACGGATATTCGGGCAGGGGGCACTGAAGCTTTCTTT,TRBD1,TRBV19,TRBJ1-1,few
CASSSGLAGNVNEQFF,TGTGCCAGCAGTTCGGGACTAGCGGGGAATGTCAATGAGCAGTTCTTC,TRBD2,TRBV6-5,TRBJ2-1,many
CASTYTGGDYGYTF,TGTGCCAGCACCTACACAGGGGGCGACTATGGCTACACCTTC,TRBD1,TRBV6-5,TRBJ1-2,few
CASSDPRGSGNTIYF,TGTGCCAGCAGTGACCCCAGGGGCTCTGGAAACACCATATATTTT,-,TRBV6-1,TRBJ1-3,-
CASSLDGEVGYEQYF,TGTGCCAGCAGCTTAGATGGGGAGGTTGGGTACGAGCAGTACTTC,-,TRBV11-2,TRBJ2-7,few
CASSRTGLYEQYF,TGTGCCAGTAGTAGGACAGGCCTGTACGAGCAGTACTTC,TRBD1,TRBV19,TRBJ2-7,-
CASTHRGVATEAFF,TGTGCCAGTACCCACCGGGGGGTTGCAACTGAAGCTTTCTTT,-,TRBV19,TRBJ1-1,few
CASSSEGQPPLNSPLHF,TGTGCCAGCAGCTCCGAAGGACAGCCTCCTTTGAATTCACCCCTCCACTTT,-,TRBV7-9,TRBJ1-6,-
CASSQVGQATPAQHF,TGCGCCAGCAGCCAAGTTGGACAGGCGACCCCTGCCCAGCATTTT,TRBD1,TRBV4-1,TRBJ1-5,few
CASRVNRGQEQYF,TGTGCCAGCAGGGTAAACAGGGGGCAAGAGCAGTACTTC,TRBD1,TRBV7-8,TRBJ2-7,-
CASSPGVPGTNEKLFF,TGTGCCAGCAGCCCAGGGGTCCCAGGGACTAATGAAAAACTGTTTTTT,-,TRBV7-9,TRBJ1-4,-
CASSSMIWPGNPYGYTF,TGTGCCAGCAGTTCTATGATATGGCCAGGGAATCCATATGGCTACACCTTC,-,TRBV5-4,TRBJ1-2,-
CASSERTNTGELFF,TGTGCCAGCAGTGAACGTACGAACACCGGGGAGCTGTTTTTT,-,TRBV25-1,TRBJ2-2,few
CASSPGTGQTGYTF,TGCGCCAGCAGCCCGGGGACAGGGCAAACTGGCTACACCTTC,TRBD1,TRBV5-1,TRBJ1-2,few
CSVTWGAGNTIYF,TGCAGCGTAACCTGGGGGGCTGGAAACACCATATATTTT,-,TRBV29-1,TRBJ1-3,few
CASSPIGVGTEAFF,TGTGCCAGCTCACCTATAGGGGTGGGCACTGAAGCTTTCTTT,-,TRBV18,TRBJ1-1,-
CASSEPPGQTEAFF,TGTGCCAGCAGTGAACCCCCTGGACAGACTGAAGCTTTCTTT,-,TRBV2,TRBJ1-1,few
CASSFRDRVYRYF,TGTGCCAGCAGCTTTCGGGACAGGGTTTATCGGTACTTC,TRBD1,TRBV5-6,TRBJ2-7,few
CASSLQGNYGYTF,TGTGCCAGCAGCTTACAGGGCAACTATGGCTACACCTTC,-,TRBV5-4,TRBJ1-2,-
CASSVLPWDSNTGELFF,TGTGCCAGCAGCGTATTACCGTGGGACTCGAACACCGGGGAGCTGTTTTTT,-,TRBV9,TRBJ2-2,-
CASSKTGMRDEKLFF,TGTGCCAGCAGTAAGACAGGGATGAGGGATGAAAAACTGTTTTTT,TRBD1,TRBV7-6,TRBJ1-4,-
CAISGGQGDGTEAFF,TGTGCCATCAGTGGAGGACAGGGGGACGGCACTGAAGCTTTCTTT,TRBD1,TRBV10-3,TRBJ1-1,-
CASSPTSGGGQETQYF,TGTGCCAGCTCACCAACTAGCGGGGGGGGCCAAGAGACCCAGTACTTC,TRBD2,TRBV18,TRBJ2-5,-
CASRSRQGSTEAFF,TGTGCCAGCAGGTCACGCCAGGGGTCCACTGAAGCTTTCTTT,-,TRBV27,TRBJ1-1,-
CASSHTTGSSGYTF,TGTGCCAGCAGCCATACGACAGGGAGTAGTGGCTACACCTTC,TRBD1,TRBV4-2,TRBJ1-2,-
CASMGGNTGELFF,TGTGCCAGCATGGGGGGAAACACCGGGGAGCTGTTTTTT,-,TRBV2,TRBJ2-2,few
CASSLGAGRETQYF,TGTGCCAGCAGCTTGGGGGCAGGGCGAGAGACCCAGTACTTC,-,TRBV11-3,TRBJ2-5,-
CASRTSGGAGEQFF,TGTGCCAGCAGGACTAGCGGGGGGGCCGGTGAGCAGTTCTTC,TRBD2,TRBV6-5,TRBJ2-1,few
CASSQETGYGYTF,TGCGCCAGCAGCCAAGAAACGGGCTATGGCTACACCTTC,-,TRBV4-1,TRBJ1-2,-
CATSSGLQRGTDTQYF,TGTGCCACCAGCAGTGGCCTTCAGCGGGGGACAGATACGCAGTATTTT,TRBD2,TRBV15,TRBJ2-3,-
CASTPGIRSGANVLTF,TGTGCCAGCACCCCAGGGATTAGGTCTGGGGCCAACGTCCTGACTTTC,-,TRBV11-2,TRBJ2-6,-
CASGLRMADGYTF,TGCGCCAGCGGACTGAGGATGGCTGATGGCTACACCTTC,-,TRBV5-1,TRBJ1-2,few
CASRHRGSVNTEAFF,TGTGCCAGCAGACACAGGGGCTCGGTGAACACTGAAGCTTTCTTT,TRBD1,TRBV11-2,TRBJ1-1,-
CASSRPGYNEQFF,TGCGCCAGCAGCAGGCCGGGCTACAATGAGCAGTTCTTC,-,TRBV5-1,TRBJ2-1,-
CASSPGWADGYTF,TGTGCCAGTAGTCCAGGGTGGGCGGATGGCTACACCTTC,-,TRBV19,TRBJ1-2,-
CASIGTAPPYEQYF,TGTGCCAGTATCGGGACAGCTCCCCCCTACGAGCAGTACTTC,TRBD1,TRBV19,TRBJ2-7,-
CASGFPGGNTIYF,TGTGCTAGTGGTTTTCCAGGGGGAAACACCATATATTTT,-,TRBV12-5,TRBJ1-3,-
CASSPPGNLNTEAFF,TGTGCCAGCAGCCCCCCGGGAAACTTGAACACTGAAGCTTTCTTT,-,TRBV7-8,TRBJ1-1,few
CASSPGLAGIDTQYF,TGCGCCAGCAGCCCAGGACTAGCGGGGATAGATACGCAGTATTTT,TRBD2,TRBV5-1,TRBJ2-3,-
CASSHAQANYGYTF,TGTGCCAGCAGCCACGCACAAGCTAACTATGGCTACACCTTC,-,TRBV7-2,TRBJ1-2,-
CASSMGRVNQPQHF,TGTGCCAGTAGTATGGGGAGGGTCAATCAGCCCCAGCATTTT,-,TRBV19,TRBJ1-5,few
CASSMEGFGQLFF,TGTGCCAGCAGCATGGAGGGGTTCGGGCAACTGTTTTTT,-,TRBV7-6,TRBJ1-4,few
CASILPGLASGKAYNEQFF,TGCGCCAGCATCCTACCGGGACTAGCGTCCGGGAAGGCCTACAATGAGCAGTTCTTC,TRBD2,TRBV5-1,TRBJ2-1,few
CASSQAGGSYEQYF,TGCGCCAGCAGCCAGGCAGGGGGCTCCTACGAGCAGTACTTC,TRBD1,TRBV4-1,TRBJ2-7,few
CASKGATNEKLFF,TGTGCCAGCAAGGGGGCGACTAATGAAAAACTGTTTTTT,TRBD1,TRBV18,TRBJ1-4,-
CASSSDRGYEQYF,TGCGCCAGCAGCTCGGACAGGGGCTACGAGCAGTACTTC,TRBD1,TRBV5-1,TRBJ2-7,-
CASTSLGQAGDTQYF,TGTGCCAGCACCTCCCTCGGCCAGGCGGGAGATACGCAGTATTTT,-,TRBV7-3,TRBJ2-3,-
CASSQGLREERYGYTF,TGCGCCAGCAGCCAAGGGCTCAGGGAAGAAAGATATGGCTACACCTTC,-,TRBV4-3,TRBJ1-2,-
CASSSPGSGNTEAFF,TGTGCCAGCAGTTCCCCGGGATCCGGAAACACTGAAGCTTTCTTT,-,TRBV5-4,TRBJ1-1,few
CASSLGQRNEQFF,TGTGCCAGCAGCTTAGGACAGAGGAATGAGCAGTTCTTC,-,TRBV11-3,TRBJ2-1,-
CASSGSGMWDEQYF,TGCGCCAGCAGCGGGAGCGGGATGTGGGACGAGCAGTACTTC,TRBD2,TRBV5-1,TRBJ2-7,few
CASSLNRGGDEQYF,TGCGCCAGCAGCCTAAACCGGGGGGGCGACGAGCAGTACTTC,TRBD2,TRBV5-1,TRBJ2-7,few